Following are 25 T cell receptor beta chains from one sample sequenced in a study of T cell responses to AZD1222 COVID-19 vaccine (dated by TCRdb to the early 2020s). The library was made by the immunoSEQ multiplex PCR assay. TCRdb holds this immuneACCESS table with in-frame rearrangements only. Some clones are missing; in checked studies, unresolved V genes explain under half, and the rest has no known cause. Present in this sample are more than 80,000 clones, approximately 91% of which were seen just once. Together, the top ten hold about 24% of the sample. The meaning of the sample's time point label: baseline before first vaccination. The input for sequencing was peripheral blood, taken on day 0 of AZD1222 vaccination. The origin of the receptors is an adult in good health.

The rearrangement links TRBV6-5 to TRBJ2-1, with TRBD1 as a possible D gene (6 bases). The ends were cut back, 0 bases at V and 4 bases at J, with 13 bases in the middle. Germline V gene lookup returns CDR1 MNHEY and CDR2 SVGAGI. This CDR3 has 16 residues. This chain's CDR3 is CASSYSRGTQYNEQFF. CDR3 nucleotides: TGTGCCAGCAGTTACTCGAGGGGGACACAATACAATGAGCAGTTCTTC.

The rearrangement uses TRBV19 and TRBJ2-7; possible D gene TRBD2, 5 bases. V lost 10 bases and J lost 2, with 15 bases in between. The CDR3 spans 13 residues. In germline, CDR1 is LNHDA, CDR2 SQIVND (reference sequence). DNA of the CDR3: TGTGCCACCCGGGGTCCGGGAACCTACGAGCAGTACTTC. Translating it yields CATRGPGTYEQYF.

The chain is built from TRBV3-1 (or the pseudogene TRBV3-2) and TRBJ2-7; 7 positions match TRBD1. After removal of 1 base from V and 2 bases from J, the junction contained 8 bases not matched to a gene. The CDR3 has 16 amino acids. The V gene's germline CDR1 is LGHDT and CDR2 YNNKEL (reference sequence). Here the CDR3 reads CASSQGVGGEAYEQYF. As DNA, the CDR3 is TGTGCCAGCAGCCAAGGGGTAGGGGGCGAAGCCTACGAGCAGTACTTC.

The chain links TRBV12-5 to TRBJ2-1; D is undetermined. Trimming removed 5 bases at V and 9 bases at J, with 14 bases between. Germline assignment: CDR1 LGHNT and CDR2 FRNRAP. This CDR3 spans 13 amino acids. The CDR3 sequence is CASGLTSMGEQFF. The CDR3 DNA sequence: TGTGCTAGTGGTCTCACGTCCATGGGTGAGCAGTTCTTC.

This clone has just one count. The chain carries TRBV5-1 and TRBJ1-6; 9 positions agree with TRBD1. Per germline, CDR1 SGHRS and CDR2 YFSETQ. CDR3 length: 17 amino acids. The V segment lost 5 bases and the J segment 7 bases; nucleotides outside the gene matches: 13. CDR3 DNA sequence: TGCGCCAGCAGTGAACAGGGGGCCTCGTTCGGGAATTCACCCCTCCACTTT. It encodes CASSEQGASFGNSPLHF.

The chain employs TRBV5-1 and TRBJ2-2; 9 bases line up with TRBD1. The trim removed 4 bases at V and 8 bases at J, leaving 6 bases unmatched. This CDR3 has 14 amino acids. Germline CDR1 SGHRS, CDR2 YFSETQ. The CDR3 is CASSPGQGGGELFF. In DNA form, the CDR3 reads TGCGCCAGCAGCCCGGGACAGGGAGGAGGGGAGCTGTTTTTT. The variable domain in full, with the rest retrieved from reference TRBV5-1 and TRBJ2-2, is KAGVTQTPRYLIKTRGQQVTLSCSPISGHRSVSWYQQTPGQGLQFLFEYFSETQRNKGNFPGRFSGRQFSNSRSEMNVSTLELGDSALYLCASSPGQGGGELFFGEGSRLTVL.

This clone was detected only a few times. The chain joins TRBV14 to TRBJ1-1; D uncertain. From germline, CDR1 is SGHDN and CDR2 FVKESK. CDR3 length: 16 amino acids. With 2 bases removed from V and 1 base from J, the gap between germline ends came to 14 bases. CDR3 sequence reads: CASSQQLLAPNTEAFF. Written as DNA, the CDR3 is TGTGCCAGCAGCCAACAGTTACTTGCTCCGAACACTGAAGCTTTCTTT.

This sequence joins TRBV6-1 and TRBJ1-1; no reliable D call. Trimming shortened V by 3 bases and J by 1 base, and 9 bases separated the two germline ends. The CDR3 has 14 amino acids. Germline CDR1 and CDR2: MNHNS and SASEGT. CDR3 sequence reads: CASSDLVRNTEAFF. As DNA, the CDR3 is TGTGCCAGCAGTGATCTGGTCCGGAACACTGAAGCTTTCTTT.

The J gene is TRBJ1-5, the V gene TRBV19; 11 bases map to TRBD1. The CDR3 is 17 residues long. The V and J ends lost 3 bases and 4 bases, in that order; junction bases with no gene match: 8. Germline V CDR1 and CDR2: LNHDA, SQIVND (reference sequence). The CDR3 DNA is TGTGCCAGTAGTATGCGAGGGACAGGGGGACGGAATCAGCCCCAGCATTTT. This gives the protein CASSMRGTGGRNQPQHF.

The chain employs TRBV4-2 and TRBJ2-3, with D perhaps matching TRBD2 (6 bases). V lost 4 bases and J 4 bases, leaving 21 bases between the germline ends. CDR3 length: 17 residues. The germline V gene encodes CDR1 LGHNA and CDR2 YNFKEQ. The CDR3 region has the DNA TGTGCCAGCAGCCCGGAAGGGACTGGAGGAGGGGCAGATACGCAGTATTTT. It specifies CASSPEGTGGGADTQYF.

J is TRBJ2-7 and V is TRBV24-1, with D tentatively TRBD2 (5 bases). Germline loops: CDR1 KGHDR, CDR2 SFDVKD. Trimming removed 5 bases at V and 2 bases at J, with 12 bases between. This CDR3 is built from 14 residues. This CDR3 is CATSGPSGTYEQYF. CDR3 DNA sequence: TGTGCCACCAGTGGTCCCTCCGGGACCTACGAGCAGTACTTC.

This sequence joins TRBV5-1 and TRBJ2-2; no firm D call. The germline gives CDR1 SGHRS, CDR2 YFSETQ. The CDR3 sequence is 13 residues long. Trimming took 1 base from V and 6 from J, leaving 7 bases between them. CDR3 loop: CASSLSQAGELFF. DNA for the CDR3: TGCGCCAGCAGCTTGAGTCAGGCCGGGGAGCTGTTTTTT.

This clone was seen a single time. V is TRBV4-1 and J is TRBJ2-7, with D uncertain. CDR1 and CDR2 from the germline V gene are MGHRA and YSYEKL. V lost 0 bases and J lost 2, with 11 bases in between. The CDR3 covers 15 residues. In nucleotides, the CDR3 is TGCGCCAGCAGCCAAGAAAAGGTAGGAGCCTACGAGCAGTACTTC. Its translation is CASSQEKVGAYEQYF.

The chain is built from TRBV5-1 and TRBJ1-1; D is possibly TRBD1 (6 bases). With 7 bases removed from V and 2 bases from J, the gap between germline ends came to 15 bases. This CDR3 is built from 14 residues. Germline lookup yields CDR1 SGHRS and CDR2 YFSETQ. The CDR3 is CASGYRDTNTEAFF. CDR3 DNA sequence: TGCGCCAGCGGGTACCGGGACACAAACACTGAAGCTTTCTTT.

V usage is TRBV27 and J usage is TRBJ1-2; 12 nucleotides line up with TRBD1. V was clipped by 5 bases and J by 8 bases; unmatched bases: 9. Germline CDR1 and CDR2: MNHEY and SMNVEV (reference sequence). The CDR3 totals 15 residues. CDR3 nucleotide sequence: TGTGCCAGCAGTGACCCGGGACAGGGGGCCATAGGCTACACCTTC. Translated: CASSDPGQGAIGYTF.

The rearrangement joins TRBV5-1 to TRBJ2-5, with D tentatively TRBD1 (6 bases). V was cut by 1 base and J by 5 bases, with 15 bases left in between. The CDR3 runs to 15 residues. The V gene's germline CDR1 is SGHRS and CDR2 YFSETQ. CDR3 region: CASSLTSGQIETQYF. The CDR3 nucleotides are TGCGCCAGCAGCTTGACGTCAGGACAGATCGAGACCCAGTACTTC.

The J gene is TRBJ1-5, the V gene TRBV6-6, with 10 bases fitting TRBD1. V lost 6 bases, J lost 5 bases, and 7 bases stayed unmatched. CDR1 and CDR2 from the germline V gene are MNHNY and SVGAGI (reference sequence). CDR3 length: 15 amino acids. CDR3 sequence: CASSLRGTGDQPQHF. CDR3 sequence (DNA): TGTGCCAGCAGCCTACGTGGGACAGGGGATCAGCCCCAGCATTTT.

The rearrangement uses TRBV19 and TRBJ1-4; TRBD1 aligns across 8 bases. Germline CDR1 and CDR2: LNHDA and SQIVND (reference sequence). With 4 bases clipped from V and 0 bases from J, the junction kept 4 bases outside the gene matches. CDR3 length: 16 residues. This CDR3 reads CASSNTGGSTNEKLFF. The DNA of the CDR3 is TGTGCCAGTAGTAACACAGGGGGTTCAACTAATGAAAAACTGTTTTTT.

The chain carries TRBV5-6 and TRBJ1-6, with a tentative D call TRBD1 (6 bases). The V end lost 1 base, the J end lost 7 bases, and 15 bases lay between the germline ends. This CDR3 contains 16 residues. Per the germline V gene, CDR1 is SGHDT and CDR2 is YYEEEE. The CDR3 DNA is TGTGCCAGCAGCTTGTGGAGACAGGATCGAAATTCACCCCTCCACTTT. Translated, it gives CASSLWRQDRNSPLHF. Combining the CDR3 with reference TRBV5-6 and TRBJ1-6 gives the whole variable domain DAGVTQSPTHLIKTRGQQVTLRCSPKSGHDTVSWYQQALGQGPQFIFQYYEEEERQRGNFPDRFSGHQFPNYSSELNVNALLLGDSALYLCASSLWRQDRNSPLHFGNGTRLTVT.

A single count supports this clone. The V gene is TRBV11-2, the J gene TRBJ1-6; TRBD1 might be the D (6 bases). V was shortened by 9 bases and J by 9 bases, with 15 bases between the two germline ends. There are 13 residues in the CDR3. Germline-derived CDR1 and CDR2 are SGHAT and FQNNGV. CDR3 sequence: CASKQGWASPLHF. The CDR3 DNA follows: TGTGCCAGTAAACAGGGTTGGGCTTCACCCCTCCACTTT. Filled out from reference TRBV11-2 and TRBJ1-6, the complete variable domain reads EAGVAQSPRYKIIEKRQSVAFWCNPISGHATLYWYQQILGQGPKLLIQFQNNGVVDDSQLPKDRFSAERLKGVDSTLKIQPAKLEDSAVYLCASKQGWASPLHFGNGTRLTVT.

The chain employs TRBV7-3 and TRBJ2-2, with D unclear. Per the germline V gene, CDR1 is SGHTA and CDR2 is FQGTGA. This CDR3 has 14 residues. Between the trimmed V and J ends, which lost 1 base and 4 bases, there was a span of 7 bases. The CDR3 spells CASSLMTSTGELFF. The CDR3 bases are TGTGCCAGCAGCTTAATGACATCCACCGGGGAGCTGTTTTTT. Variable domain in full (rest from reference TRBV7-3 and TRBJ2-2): GAGVSQTPSNKVTEKGKYVELRCDPISGHTALYWYRQSLGQGPEFLIYFQGTGAADDSGLPNDRFFAVRPEGSVSTLKIQRTERGDSAVYLCASSLMTSTGELFFGEGSRLTVL.

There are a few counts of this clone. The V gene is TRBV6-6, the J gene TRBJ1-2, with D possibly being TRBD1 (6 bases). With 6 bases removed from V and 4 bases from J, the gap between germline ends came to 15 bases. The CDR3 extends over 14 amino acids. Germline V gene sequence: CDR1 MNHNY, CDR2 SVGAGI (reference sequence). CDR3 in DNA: TGTGCCAGCAGAACTTTTGGACAGATCTATGGCTACACCTTC. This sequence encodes CASRTFGQIYGYTF.

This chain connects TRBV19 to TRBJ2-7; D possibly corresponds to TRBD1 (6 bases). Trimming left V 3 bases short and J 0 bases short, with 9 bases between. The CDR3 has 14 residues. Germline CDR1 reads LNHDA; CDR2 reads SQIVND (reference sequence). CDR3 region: CASSIRTASYEQYF. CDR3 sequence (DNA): TGTGCCAGTAGTATCCGGACAGCCTCCTACGAGCAGTACTTC.

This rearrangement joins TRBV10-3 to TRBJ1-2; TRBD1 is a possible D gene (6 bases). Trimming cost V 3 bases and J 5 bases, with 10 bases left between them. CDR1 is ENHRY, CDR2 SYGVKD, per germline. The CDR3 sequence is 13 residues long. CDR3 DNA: TGTGCCATCAGTGAAGGCAGGGGATATGGCTACACCTTC. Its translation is CAISEGRGYGYTF.

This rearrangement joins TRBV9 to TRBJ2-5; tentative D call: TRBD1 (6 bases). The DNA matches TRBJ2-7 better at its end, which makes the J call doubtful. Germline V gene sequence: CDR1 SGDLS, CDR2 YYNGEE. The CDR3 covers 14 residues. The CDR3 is CASSGRDNSYEQYF. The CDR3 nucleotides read TGTGCCAGCAGCGGACGGGACAACTCCTACGAGCAGTACTTC.